These T cell receptor beta chains were read from a single sample in a study of cytomegalovirus exposure and HLA in healthy donors. Measured with immunoSEQ multiplex PCR; TCRdb has only the in-frame clones, and not every one. The table includes some 130,000 clones, around 79% detected once. The source material was PBMCs. Receptors were obtained from a woman in her forties or fifties in good health and CMV-seropositive. CDR3s include the opening cysteine and the closing phenylalanine or tryptophan. The D gene is left open where the match is weak. The listing skips clone size in some rows; elsewhere it reads once, few, many or a size class.

j_call: TRBJ1-2; clone_size: .; v_call: TRBV6-5; d_call: .; cdr3_aa: CASSYSMGGALTGYTF; cdr3_nt: TGTGCCAGCAGTTACTCGATGGGGGGGGCATTGACTGGCTACACCTTC
j_call: TRBJ1-1; clone_size: .; v_call: TRBV5-6; d_call: TRBD1; cdr3_aa: CASSLEVLIGTGNTEAFF; cdr3_nt: TGTGCCAGCAGCTTGGAGGTGTTGATCGGGACAGGGAACACTGAAGCTTTCTTT
j_call: TRBJ1-4; clone_size: .; v_call: TRBV10-3; d_call: .; cdr3_aa: CAIRGQTNEKLFF; cdr3_nt: TGTGCCATTCGCGGACAGACGAATGAAAAACTGTTTTTT
j_call: TRBJ1-1; clone_size: .; v_call: TRBV6-5; d_call: .; cdr3_aa: CASSLGLGTEAFF; cdr3_nt: TGTGCCAGCAGTTTGGGGCTAGGGACTGAAGCTTTCTTT
j_call: TRBJ2-3; clone_size: .; v_call: TRBV30; d_call: TRBD1; cdr3_aa: CALQGARTDTQYF; cdr3_nt: TGTGCCTTACAGGGGGCGAGGACAGATACGCAGTATTTT
j_call: TRBJ2-1; clone_size: .; v_call: TRBV5-4; d_call: TRBD2; cdr3_aa: CASSFHSGEQFF; cdr3_nt: TGTGCCAGCAGCTTCCATAGCGGGGAGCAGTTCTTC
j_call: TRBJ2-7; clone_size: .; v_call: TRBV28; d_call: .; cdr3_aa: CASSSYGGVYEQYF; cdr3_nt: TGTGCCAGCAGTAGTTATGGAGGAGTTTACGAGCAGTACTTC
j_call: TRBJ2-7; clone_size: .; v_call: TRBV6-1; d_call: TRBD1; cdr3_aa: CASSGQGYEQYF; cdr3_nt: TGTGCCAGCAGTGGACAGGGGTACGAGCAGTACTTC
j_call: TRBJ2-7; clone_size: .; v_call: TRBV4-3; d_call: TRBD2; cdr3_aa: CASSQDRTSGSYEQYF; cdr3_nt: TGCGCCAGCAGCCAAGATAGGACTAGCGGGAGCTACGAGCAGTACTTC
j_call: TRBJ2-7; clone_size: .; v_call: TRBV7-3; d_call: .; cdr3_aa: CASSKDRDYEQYF; cdr3_nt: TGTGCCAGCAGCAAGGACAGAGACTACGAGCAGTACTTC
j_call: TRBJ1-2; clone_size: .; v_call: TRBV28; d_call: .; cdr3_aa: CASSSPGVSIYGYTF; cdr3_nt: TGTGCCAGCAGTTCACCAGGGGTCTCAATCTATGGCTACACCTTC
j_call: TRBJ1-1; clone_size: .; v_call: TRBV6-1; d_call: .; cdr3_aa: CASKTVPEAEAFF; cdr3_nt: TGTGCCAGCAAGACAGTCCCTGAAGCTGAAGCTTTCTTT
j_call: TRBJ1-4; clone_size: .; v_call: TRBV4-2; d_call: .; cdr3_aa: CASSQDISDSYEKLFF; cdr3_nt: TGTGCCAGCAGCCAAGATATCAGCGACTCCTATGAAAAACTGTTTTTT
j_call: TRBJ2-5; clone_size: .; v_call: TRBV5-1; d_call: .; cdr3_aa: CASSLVERQETQYF; cdr3_nt: TGCGCCAGCAGCTTGGTAGAGAGACAAGAGACCCAGTACTTC
j_call: TRBJ2-6; clone_size: few; v_call: TRBV2; d_call: .; cdr3_aa: CASRTDSSGANVLTF; cdr3_nt: TGTGCCAGCCGCACCGACAGCTCTGGGGCCAACGTCCTGACTTTC
j_call: TRBJ2-1; clone_size: .; v_call: TRBV2; d_call: TRBD1; cdr3_aa: CASSDRQGKGYNEQFF; cdr3_nt: TGTGCCAGCAGTGACAGACAGGGAAAGGGGTACAATGAGCAGTTCTTC
j_call: TRBJ2-1; clone_size: .; v_call: TRBV30; d_call: TRBD1; cdr3_aa: CAWSARKDRGNEQFF; cdr3_nt: TGTGCCTGGAGTGCCCGGAAGGACAGGGGAAATGAGCAGTTCTTC
j_call: TRBJ1-6; clone_size: .; v_call: TRBV7-3; d_call: .; cdr3_aa: CASSPVGGNSPLHF; cdr3_nt: TGTGCCAGCAGTCCCGTGGGGGGTAATTCACCCCTCCACTTT
j_call: TRBJ1-2; clone_size: .; v_call: TRBV6-5; d_call: TRBD1; cdr3_aa: CASSGTAYGYTF; cdr3_nt: TGTGCCAGCAGTGGGACAGCCTATGGCTACACCTTC
j_call: TRBJ1-1; clone_size: .; v_call: TRBV28; d_call: TRBD1; cdr3_aa: CASSQGGTDEAFF; cdr3_nt: TGTGCCAGCAGCCAGGGGGGTACAGATGAAGCTTTCTTT
j_call: TRBJ2-3; clone_size: once; v_call: TRBV5-1; d_call: .; cdr3_aa: CASSSPRGEGTDTQYF; cdr3_nt: TGCGCCAGCAGCTCGCCGCGAGGGGAGGGCACAGATACGCAGTATTTT